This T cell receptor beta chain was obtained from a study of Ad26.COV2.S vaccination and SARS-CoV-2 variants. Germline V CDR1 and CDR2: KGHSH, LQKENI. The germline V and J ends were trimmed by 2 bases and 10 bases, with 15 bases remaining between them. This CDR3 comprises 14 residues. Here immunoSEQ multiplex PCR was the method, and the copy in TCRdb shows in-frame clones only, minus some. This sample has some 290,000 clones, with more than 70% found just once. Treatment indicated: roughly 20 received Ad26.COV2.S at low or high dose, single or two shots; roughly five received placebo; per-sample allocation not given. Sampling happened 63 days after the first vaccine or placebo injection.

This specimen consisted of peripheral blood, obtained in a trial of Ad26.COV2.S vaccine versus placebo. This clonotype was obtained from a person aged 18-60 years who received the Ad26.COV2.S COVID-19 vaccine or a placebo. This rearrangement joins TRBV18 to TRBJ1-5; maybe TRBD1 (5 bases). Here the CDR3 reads CASSPGTASGPQHF. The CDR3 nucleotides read TGTGCCAGCTCACCAGGGACCGCCTCGGGACCCCAGCATTTT.